A single sample gave rise to the 27 T cell receptor beta chains below, sequenced in a study of blood T cell repertoires in COVID-19. The table came from immunoSEQ multiplex PCR; TCRdb's copy has only in-frame clones and leaves some out. Here the sample spans 50,000 to 65,000 clones, almost 85% being singletons. Sample: peripheral blood. Receptor source: a man between 60 and 75 years old with COVID-19, enrolled during active disease.

As regards this clone: Other DNA sequences from this sample encode an identical CDR3 as well. The V gene is TRBV2, the J gene TRBJ2-2, with 9 bases matching TRBD2. Germline assignment: CDR1 SNHLY and CDR2 FYNNEI. Germline trimming cut 6 bases from V and 1 base from J; bases unmatched to any gene: 0. This CDR3 spans 14 amino acids. CDR3 residues: CASRLAGNTGELFF. In DNA form, the CDR3 reads TGTGCCAGCAGACTAGCGGGGAACACCGGGGAGCTGTTTTTT.

The CDR3 DNA is TGCGCCAGCAGCTTATCAACAGGGTCCAACTATGGCTACACCTTC. As protein: CASSLSTGSNYGYTF. V usage is TRBV5-1 and J usage is TRBJ1-2; possible D gene TRBD1, 6 bases. The germline V and J ends were trimmed by 2 bases and 2 bases, with 13 bases remaining between them. Germline loops: CDR1 SGHRS, CDR2 YFSETQ. The CDR3 loop spans 15 amino acids.

This clone was seen a single time. The J gene is TRBJ1-2, the V gene TRBV11-3; 9 nucleotides agree with TRBD1. The V gene's germline CDR1 is SGHNT and CDR2 YENEEA. CDR3 length: 13 residues. V dropped 3 bases and J dropped 5; count of bases not matched to a gene: 1. In DNA form, the CDR3 reads TGTGCCAGCAGCTTGGGACAGGGATATGGCTACACCTTC. Residues: CASSLGQGYGYTF. Full variable domain (remainder filled in from reference TRBV11-3 and TRBJ1-2): EAGVVQSPRYKIIEKKQPVAFWCNPISGHNTLYWYLQNLGQGPELLIRYENEEAVDDSQLPKDRFSAERLKGVDSTLKIQPAELGDSAVYLCASSLGQGYGYTFGSGTRLTVV.

The chain employs TRBV5-1 and TRBJ1-5, with 9 bases identical to TRBD1. Unmatched junction bases numbered 7, after V lost 0 bases and J lost 6 bases. The CDR3 sequence is 16 residues long. The V gene's germline CDR1 is SGHRS and CDR2 YFSETQ. This CDR3 is CASSLVPGQGFQPQHF. For the CDR3, the DNA is TGCGCCAGCAGCTTGGTTCCGGGACAGGGCTTTCAGCCCCAGCATTTT.

This rearrangement joins TRBV3-1 (or the pseudogene TRBV3-2) to TRBJ1-6; D gene ambiguous. Germline-derived CDR1 and CDR2 are LGHDT and YNNKEL (reference sequence). CDR3 length: 15 amino acids. V lost 7 bases and J 5 bases, leaving 15 bases between the germline ends. The CDR3 spells CASTGSGLNNSPLHF. In nucleotides, the CDR3 is TGTGCCAGCACCGGGTCAGGACTCAATAATTCACCCCTCCACTTT.

The chain employs TRBV19 and TRBJ1-1; D is undetermined. Germline V CDR1 and CDR2: LNHDA, SQIVND (reference sequence). The CDR3 length is 15 residues. Trimming removed 3 bases at V and 0 bases at J, with 11 bases between. This CDR3 is CASSISQSMNTEAFF. In DNA form, the CDR3 reads TGTGCCAGTAGTATCTCCCAAAGCATGAACACTGAAGCTTTCTTT.

The chain is built from TRBV10-2 and TRBJ1-4; no clear D gene. The CDR3 is 12 residues long. Germline loops: CDR1 WSHSY, CDR2 SAAADI. The V gene lost 6 bases and the J gene lost 7 bases, with 9 bases spanning the gap. The CDR3 loop reads CASRQTREKLFF. The CDR3 nucleotides are TGCGCCAGCAGACAGACCCGTGAAAAACTGTTTTTT.

Comments on this clone: This sample also contains other DNA sequences that code for the same CDR3. The chain employs TRBV4-2 and TRBJ2-1; TRBD2 matches at 7 bases. Per germline, CDR1 LGHNA and CDR2 YNFKEQ. J lost 6 bases, V lost 4 bases, and 0 bases had no gene match. The CDR3 runs to 12 residues. The CDR3 nucleotides read TGTGCCAGCAGCCCGGGGGGCAATGAGCAGTTCTTC. Its translation: CASSPGGNEQFF.

The V gene is TRBV7-9, the J gene TRBJ2-5, with a tentative D call TRBD2 (6 bases). Germline lookup yields CDR1 SEHNR and CDR2 FQNEAQ (reference sequence). Trimming cost V 0 bases and J 1 base, with 6 bases left between them. The CDR3 is made up of 14 amino acids. The CDR3 nucleotides are TGTGCCAGCAGCTTAGCGGGGGGCCAAGAGACCCAGTACTTC. Protein product: CASSLAGGQETQYF.

CDR3 protein: CASSLRGSGEETQYF. Written as DNA, the CDR3 is TGTGCCAGCAGCCTGAGGGGGTCAGGGGAAGAGACCCAGTACTTC. The chain employs TRBV3-1 (or the pseudogene TRBV3-2) and TRBJ2-5; tentative D call: TRBD1 (6 bases). CDR3 size: 15 residues. Germline values: CDR1 LGHDT, CDR2 YNNKEL (reference sequence). Trimming stripped 4 bases from V and 3 bases from J, with 15 bases between.

The chain employs TRBV21-1 and TRBJ2-5; the DNA was not used to check the table's D call, TRBD1. TRBV21-1 is noted as a pseudogene. CDR3 length: 16 amino acids. For the CDR3, the DNA is TGTGCCAGCATAGGTACCCCAGGGGGGACGCGAGAGACCCAGTACTTC. Protein sequence: CASIGTPGGTRETQYF.

The rearrangement links TRBV6-5 to TRBJ2-7, with TRBD1 matching over 8 bases. Germline V gene sequence: CDR1 MNHEY, CDR2 SVGAGI. V dropped 8 bases and J dropped 4; count of bases not matched to a gene: 13. The CDR3 contains 15 residues. CDR3 loop: CASGYDGTGQYEQYF. The CDR3 DNA is TGTGCCAGCGGGTATGACGGGACAGGTCAATACGAGCAGTACTTC.

J is TRBJ2-1 and V is TRBV10-2; D is uncertain. Trimming took 3 bases from V and 7 from J, leaving 4 bases between them. The CDR3 extends over 11 amino acids. From germline, CDR1 is WSHSY and CDR2 SAAADI. The DNA for the CDR3 is TGCGCCAGCAGTGATCAGAATGAGCAGTTCTTC. Encoded protein: CASSDQNEQFF.

The chain couples TRBV7-9 to TRBJ1-2, with TRBD1 matching over 9 bases. This CDR3 has 15 amino acids. Germline values: CDR1 SEHNR, CDR2 FQNEAQ (reference sequence). The V gene end was trimmed by 3 bases and the J gene end by 8 bases; junction bases not matched to a gene: 10. The CDR3 region has the DNA TGTGCCAGCAGCTTCCCCCTTCTACAGGGGGCCGGCTACACCTTC. It is translated as CASSFPLLQGAGYTF. Supplemented by reference TRBV7-9 and TRBJ1-2, the full variable domain reads DTGVSQNPRHKITKRGQNVTFRCDPISEHNRLYWYRQTLGQGPEFLTYFQNEAQLEKSRLLSDRFSAERPKGSFSTLEIQRTEQGDSAMYLCASSFPLLQGAGYTFGSGTRLTVV.

This chain links TRBV21-1 with TRBJ2-7; the table gives TRBD2 as D, unverified against the DNA. TRBV21-1 is an annotated pseudogene. CDR3 length: 14 residues. In nucleotides, the CDR3 is TGTGCCAGCAGCAAAGAAGCGGGGGGCTACGAGCAGTACTTC. Translated, it gives CASSKEAGGYEQYF.

V gene TRBV19 combines with J gene TRBJ2-1; D unresolved. Trimming took 6 bases from V and 5 from J, leaving 20 bases between them. Germline values: CDR1 LNHDA, CDR2 SQIVND (reference sequence). This CDR3 region has 16 residues. CDR3 amino acids: CASRMSPGLMNNEQFF. The CDR3 DNA sequence: TGTGCCAGTAGAATGTCGCCAGGTTTAATGAACAATGAGCAGTTCTTC.

This clone was picked up one time. The V call is TRBV19, the J call TRBJ1-5; D may be TRBD1 (5 bases). The CDR3 runs 16 residues. The V end lost 3 bases, the J end lost 4 bases, and 16 bases lay between the germline ends. Germline CDR1 reads LNHDA; CDR2 reads SQIVND (reference sequence). CDR3 loop: CASSISGTGRNQPQHF. Written as DNA, the CDR3 is TGTGCCAGTAGTATTTCCGGGACCGGGAGAAATCAGCCCCAGCATTTT.

This sequence joins TRBV2 and TRBJ2-2, with 7 bases aligning to TRBD1. V was clipped by 6 bases and J by 7 bases; unmatched bases: 8. This CDR3 has 14 residues. In germline, CDR1 is SNHLY, CDR2 FYNNEI. DNA of the CDR3: TGTGCCAGCAGCGACAGGGTATTGGGCGGGGAGCTGTTTTTT. It yields the protein CASSDRVLGGELFF.

This clone was observed a single time. The CDR3 bases are TGCGCCAGCAGCCAGAGTACAGGGTCCTATGGCTACACCTTC. Translating gives CASSQSTGSYGYTF. The rearrangement links TRBV4-1 to TRBJ1-2; D is possibly TRBD1 (6 bases). V lost 3 bases and J lost 4, with 12 bases in between. CDR3 length equals 14 residues. Germline V lookup: CDR1 MGHRA, CDR2 YSYEKL.

The chain employs TRBV7-3 and TRBJ1-1; no firm D call. Germline CDR1 and CDR2: SGHTA and FQGTGA. The CDR3 runs 16 residues. The ends were cut back, 6 bases at V and 4 bases at J, with 21 bases in the middle. CDR3: CASRPTGASMSTEAFF. The CDR3 DNA is TGTGCCAGCAGACCAACCGGTGCGAGCATGAGCACTGAAGCTTTCTTT.

This rearrangement joins TRBV18 to TRBJ1-2; TRBD1 aligns across 7 bases. Germline V gene data show CDR1 as KGHSH and CDR2 as LQKENI. The CDR3 loop spans 16 amino acids. With 0 bases clipped from V and 0 bases from J, the junction kept 4 bases outside the gene matches. In nucleotides, the CDR3 is TGTGCCAGCTCACCACCTACGACAGGGCCTAACTATGGCTACACCTTC. Translation gives CASSPPTTGPNYGYTF.

The V and J genes are TRBV11-3 and TRBJ2-2; a weak D match, TRBD1 (5 bases). Trimming took 3 bases from V and 2 from J, leaving 13 bases between them. Germline lookup yields CDR1 SGHNT and CDR2 YENEEA. There are 16 residues in the CDR3. The DNA for the CDR3 is TGTGCCAGCAGCTTTGGCTGGACAAGAAACACCGGGGAGCTGTTTTTT. Amino acid sequence: CASSFGWTRNTGELFF.

The rearrangement uses TRBV6-5 and TRBJ1-5, with D perhaps TRBD1 (5 bases). There are 12 residues in the CDR3. Trimming left V 6 bases short and J 5 bases short, with 8 bases between. CDR1 is MNHEY and CDR2 is SVGAGI in the germline V gene. CDR3 residues: CASRQGDQPQHF. CDR3 nucleotide sequence: TGTGCCAGCAGGCAAGGGGATCAGCCCCAGCATTTT.

The rearrangement uses TRBV6-5 and TRBJ2-3, with D perhaps matching TRBD1 (5 bases). Trimming shortened V by 0 bases and J by 2 bases, and 9 bases separated the two germline ends. From germline, CDR1 is MNHEY and CDR2 SVGAGI. The CDR3 is 15 amino acids. Written as DNA, the CDR3 is TGTGCCAGCAGTTACTCTAGGGGCTTCACAGATACGCAGTATTTT. It is translated as CASSYSRGFTDTQYF.

The V and J genes are TRBV18 and TRBJ2-7, with a tentative D call TRBD2 (5 bases). Germline lookup yields CDR1 KGHSH and CDR2 LQKENI. The ends were cut back, 0 bases at V and 4 bases at J, with 10 bases in the middle. CDR3 length: 14 amino acids. CDR3 DNA sequence: TGTGCCAGCTCACCACCCTCTAGCACTTACGAGCAGTACTTC. It is translated as CASSPPSSTYEQYF.

V is TRBV24-1 and J is TRBJ1-1, with D hard to call. The CDR3 is made up of 13 amino acids. V was shortened by 5 bases and J by 1 base, with 7 bases between the two germline ends. CDR1 KGHDR and CDR2 SFDVKD come from the germline V gene. The CDR3 region has the DNA TGTGCCACCAGTGGTGAGGGGAACACTGAAGCTTTCTTT. Encoded protein: CATSGEGNTEAFF.

J is TRBJ2-6 and V is TRBV19; 8 positions agree with TRBD1. V lost 0 bases, J lost 0 bases, and 4 bases stayed unmatched. The CDR3 runs 18 residues. CDR1 and CDR2 from the germline V gene are LNHDA and SQIVND (reference sequence). CDR3 nucleotide sequence: TGTGCCAGTAGTATAGATCGACAGGGGAGCTCTGGGGCCAACGTCCTGACTTTC. Residues: CASSIDRQGSSGANVLTF.